The rows below give T cell receptor beta chains drawn from one sample of a study of Graves' ophthalmopathy and Graves' hyperthyroidism. TCRdb independently ran MiXCR on the multiplex PCR reads; one entry per CDR3 protein. This sample has more than 1,000,000 distinct CDR3 sequences, with about 36% found just once. Sequenced: peripheral blood or thyroid tissue (not recorded which). The source is an adult man with Graves' hyperthyroidism. CDR3s include the opening cysteine and the closing phenylalanine or tryptophan. Each record gives: J gene, CDR3 length, V gene, clone size, D gene, CDR3 protein, CDR3 DNA. A D gene is named only where the DNA matches it firmly. Not all rows give a size; the values are once, few, many and, for expanded clones, a class.

TRBJ1-5 | 12 | TRBV10-3 | many | NA | CAISEPNQPQHF | TGTGCCATCAGTGAACCCAATCAGCCCCAGCATTTT
TRBJ1-6 | 16 | TRBV27 | NA | TRBD1 | CASSLSSQGAKSPLHF | TGTGCCAGCAGTTTATCGTCCCAGGGGGCAAAGTCACCCCTCCACTTT
TRBJ2-7 | 13 | TRBV29-1 | many | NA | CSVVRYESYEQYF | TGCAGCGTTGTTAGGTATGAGTCCTACGAGCAGTACTTC
TRBJ1-2 | 15 | TRBV10-3 | many | NA | CAISVDWGGNYGYTF | TGTGCCATCAGCGTTGATTGGGGAGGGAACTATGGCTACACCTTC
TRBJ2-6 | 16 | TRBV10-3 | few | TRBD1 | CAISLDRGSGANVLTF | TGTGCCATCAGCCTAGACAGGGGCTCTGGGGCCAACGTCCTGACTTTC
TRBJ1-2 | 15 | TRBV5-1 | few | NA | CASSFAGGRDYGYTF | TGCGCCAGCAGCTTTGCGGGGGGCAGGGACTATGGCTACACCTTC
TRBJ1-2 | 15 | TRBV7-9 | many | NA | CASSSSFTGNYGYTF | TGTGCCAGCAGCTCATCCTTCACAGGCAACTATGGCTACACCTTC
TRBJ2-7 | 12 | TRBV10-3 | NA | NA | CAISEGTYEQYF | TGTGCCATCAGTGAAGGGACCTACGAGCAGTACTTC
TRBJ2-7 | 15 | TRBV19 | NA | NA | CASSIVPGEDYEQYF | TGTGCCAGTAGTATAGTCCCAGGGGAGGACTACGAGCAGTACTTC
TRBJ1-1 | 12 | TRBV30 | NA | NA | CAWGGLNTEAFF | TGTGCCTGGGGGGGATTGAACACTGAAGCTTTCTTT
TRBJ2-5 | 12 | TRBV29-1 | many | NA | CSLDIGAETQYF | TGCAGCCTTGATATAGGCGCCGAGACCCAGTACTTC
TRBJ2-7 | 11 | TRBV11-2 | many | NA | CASSAHYEQYF | TGTGCCAGCAGCGCTCACTACGAGCAGTACTTC
TRBJ2-7 | 14 | TRBV29-1 | many | TRBD1 | CSAGFGTGEVEQYF | TGCAGCGCTGGGTTCGGGACAGGGGAAGTCGAGCAGTACTTC
TRBJ2-7 | 15 | TRBV4-3 | many | NA | CASSQDGGQHYEQYF | TGCGCCAGCAGCCAAGATGGTGGCCAGCACTACGAGCAGTACTTC
TRBJ2-7 | 14 | TRBV5-1 | NA | NA | CARSLYTGTYEQYF | TGCGCCAGGAGTTTGTACACCGGGACCTACGAGCAGTACTTC
TRBJ1-2 | 14 | TRBV12-3/TRBV12-4 | NA | NA | CASSLQLQRHGYTF | TGTGCCAGCAGTTTACAACTTCAAAGGCATGGCTACACCTTC
TRBJ1-5 | 13 | TRBV29-1 | many | NA | CSVGDSSNQPQHF | TGCAGCGTTGGGGATTCTAGCAATCAGCCCCAGCATTTT
TRBJ2-6 | 15 | TRBV25-1 | NA | NA | CASSPLRGGANVLTF | TGTGCCAGCAGCCCTCTGCGGGGTGGGGCCAACGTCCTGACTTTC
TRBJ1-3 | 12 | TRBV10-3 | NA | NA | CASNRDGLGIYF | TGTGCCAGCAACCGGGACGGACTAGGCATATATTTT
TRBJ1-3 | 13 | TRBV7-3 | NA | TRBD1 | CASSPRTGDTIYF | TGTGCCAGCAGTCCCCGGACAGGCGACACCATATATTTT
TRBJ1-5 | 18 | TRBV19 | few | TRBD1 | CASSIGQGGPSGNQPQHF | TGTGCCAGTAGTATTGGACAGGGGGGCCCTAGTGGCAATCAGCCCCAGCATTTT
TRBJ2-5 | 15 | TRBV7-2 | NA | TRBD2 | CASSRPTSGQETQYF | TGTGCCAGCAGCCGCCCAACTAGCGGACAAGAGACCCAGTACTTC
TRBJ1-1 | 14 | TRBV9 | many | NA | CASSVEPENTEAFF | TGTGCCAGCAGCGTAGAGCCCGAGAACACTGAAGCTTTCTTT
TRBJ2-5 | 16 | TRBV4-1 | few | NA | CASSQRDRDYQETQYF | TGCGCCAGCAGCCAAAGGGACCGGGACTACCAAGAGACCCAGTACTTC
TRBJ1-2 | 14 | TRBV10-3 | few | TRBD1 | CAISPRTGDYGYTF | TGTGCCATCAGCCCTCGGACAGGCGACTATGGCTACACCTTC
TRBJ2-5 | 15 | TRBV5-1 | NA | TRBD2 | CASSSLRGRGETQYF | TGCGCCAGCAGCTCCCTCCGCGGGAGAGGAGAGACCCAGTACTTC
TRBJ2-7 | 16 | TRBV11-2 | NA | NA | CASSRLVPGISYEQYF | TGTGCCAGCAGCCGTCTTGTCCCGGGGATTTCCTACGAGCAGTACTTC
TRBJ1-5 | 16 | TRBV4-1 | few | TRBD1 | CASSQEGTGFGQPQHF | TGCGCCAGCAGCCAAGAGGGGACAGGGTTCGGTCAGCCCCAGCATTTT
TRBJ1-1 | 16 | TRBV6-2/TRBV6-3 | NA | NA | CASSYSVTALRPEAFF | TGTGCCAGCAGTTACTCTGTAACCGCACTCCGGCCTGAAGCTTTCTTT
TRBJ1-1 | 15 | TRBV10-3 | NA | TRBD1 | CAISRTGGYNTEAFF | TGTGCCATCAGTAGGACAGGGGGCTATAACACTGAAGCTTTCTTT
TRBJ2-2 | 15 | TRBV19 | NA | NA | CASSIGHSNTGELFF | TGTGCCAGTAGTATAGGACACTCCAACACCGGGGAGCTGTTTTTT
TRBJ2-7 | 14 | TRBV7-2 | NA | NA | CASSLVGPPTEQYF | TGTGCCAGCAGCTTAGTCGGGCCCCCAACCGAGCAGTACTTC
TRBJ2-7 | 14 | TRBV12-3/TRBV12-4 | many | TRBD1 | CASGTGTGPYEQYF | TGTGCCAGCGGTACCGGGACAGGGCCCTACGAGCAGTACTTC
TRBJ2-7 | 14 | TRBV20-1 | many | TRBD2 | CSARGLAGEGEQYF | TGCAGTGCTAGAGGACTAGCGGGAGAGGGCGAGCAGTACTTC
TRBJ1-2 | 15 | TRBV20-1 | few | TRBD1 | CSARGQATAVYGYTF | TGCAGTGCAAGAGGACAGGCGACTGCGGTCTATGGCTACACCTTC
TRBJ2-7 | 13 | TRBV7-2 | once | NA | CASRGPNLNEQYF | TGTGCCAGCAGAGGTCCTAACCTCAACGAGCAGTACTTC
TRBJ2-7 | 13 | TRBV9 | few | TRBD2 | CASSGTSADERYF | TGTGCCAGCAGCGGGACTAGCGCCGACGAGCGGTACTTC
TRBJ1-2 | 12 | TRBV15 | NA | NA | CATSKGLTANTF | TGTGCCACCAGCAAAGGCCTTACCGCGAACACCTTC
TRBJ2-2 | 15 | TRBV19 | many | NA | CASSRADANTGELFF | TGTGCCAGTAGTAGGGCTGACGCGAACACCGGGGAGCTGTTTTTT